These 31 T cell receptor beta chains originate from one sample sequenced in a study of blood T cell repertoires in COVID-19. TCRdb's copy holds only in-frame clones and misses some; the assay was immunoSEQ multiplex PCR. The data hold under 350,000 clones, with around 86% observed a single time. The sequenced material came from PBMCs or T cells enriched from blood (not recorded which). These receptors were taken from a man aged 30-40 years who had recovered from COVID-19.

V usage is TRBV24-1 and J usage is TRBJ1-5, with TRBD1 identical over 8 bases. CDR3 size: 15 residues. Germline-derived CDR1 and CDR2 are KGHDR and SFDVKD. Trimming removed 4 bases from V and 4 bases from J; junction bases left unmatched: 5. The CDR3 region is CATSEGGTGNQPQHF. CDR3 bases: TGTGCCACCAGTGAGGGGGGGACAGGTAATCAGCCCCAGCATTTT.

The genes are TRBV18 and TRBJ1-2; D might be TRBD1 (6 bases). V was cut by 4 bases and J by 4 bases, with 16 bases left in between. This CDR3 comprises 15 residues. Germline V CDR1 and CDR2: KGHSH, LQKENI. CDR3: CASSLGQQILYGYTF. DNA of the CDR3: TGTGCCAGCTCACTAGGACAGCAAATCCTCTATGGCTACACCTTC.

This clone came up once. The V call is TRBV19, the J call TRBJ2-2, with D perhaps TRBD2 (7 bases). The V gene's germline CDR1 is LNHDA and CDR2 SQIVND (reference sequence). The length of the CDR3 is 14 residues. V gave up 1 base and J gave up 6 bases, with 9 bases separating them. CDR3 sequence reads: CASSIGGGPGELFF. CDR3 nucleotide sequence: TGTGCCAGTAGTATAGGCGGGGGCCCCGGGGAGCTGTTTTTT.

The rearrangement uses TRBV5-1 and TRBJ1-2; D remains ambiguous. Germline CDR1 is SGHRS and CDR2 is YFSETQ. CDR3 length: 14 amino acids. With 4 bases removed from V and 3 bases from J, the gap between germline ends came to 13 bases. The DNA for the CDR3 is TGCGCCAGCAGCGTCCTCCAACAAGACTATGGCTACACCTTC. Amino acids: CASSVLQQDYGYTF. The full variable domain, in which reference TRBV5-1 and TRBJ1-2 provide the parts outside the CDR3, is KAGVTQTPRYLIKTRGQQVTLSCSPISGHRSVSWYQQTPGQGLQFLFEYFSETQRNKGNFPGRFSGRQFSNSRSEMNVSTLELGDSALYLCASSVLQQDYGYTFGSGTRLTVV.

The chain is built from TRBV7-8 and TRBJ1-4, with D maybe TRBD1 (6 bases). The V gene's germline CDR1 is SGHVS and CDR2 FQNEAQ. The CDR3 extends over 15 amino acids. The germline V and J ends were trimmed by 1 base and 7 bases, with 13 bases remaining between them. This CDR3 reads CASSLVQGSGEKLFF. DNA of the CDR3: TGTGCCAGCAGCTTAGTCCAGGGGAGCGGTGAAAAACTGTTTTTT.

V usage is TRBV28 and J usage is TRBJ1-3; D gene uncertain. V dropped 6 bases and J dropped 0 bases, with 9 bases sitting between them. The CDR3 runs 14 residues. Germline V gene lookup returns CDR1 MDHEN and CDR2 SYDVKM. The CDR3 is CASSPGSSGNTIYF. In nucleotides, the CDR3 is TGTGCCAGCAGCCCCGGGAGCTCTGGAAACACCATATATTTT.

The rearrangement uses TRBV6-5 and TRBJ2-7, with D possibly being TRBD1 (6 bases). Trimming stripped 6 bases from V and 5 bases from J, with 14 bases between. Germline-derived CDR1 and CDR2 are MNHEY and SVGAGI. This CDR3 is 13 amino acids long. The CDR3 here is CASSPDRIHEQYF. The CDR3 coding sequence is TGTGCCAGCAGCCCAGACAGGATCCACGAGCAGTACTTC.

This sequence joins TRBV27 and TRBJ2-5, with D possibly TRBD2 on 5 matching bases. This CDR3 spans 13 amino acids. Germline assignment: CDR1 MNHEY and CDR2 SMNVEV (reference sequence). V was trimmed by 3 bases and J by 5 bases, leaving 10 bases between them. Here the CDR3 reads CASSFGVWETQYF. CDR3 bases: TGTGCCAGCAGTTTCGGGGTGTGGGAGACCCAGTACTTC.

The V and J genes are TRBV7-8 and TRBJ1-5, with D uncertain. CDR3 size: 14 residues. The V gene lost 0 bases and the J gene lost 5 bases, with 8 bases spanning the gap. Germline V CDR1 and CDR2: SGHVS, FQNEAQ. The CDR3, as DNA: TGTGCCAGCAGCTTAGCCGCGGGGTATCAGCCCCAGCATTTT. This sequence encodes CASSLAAGYQPQHF.

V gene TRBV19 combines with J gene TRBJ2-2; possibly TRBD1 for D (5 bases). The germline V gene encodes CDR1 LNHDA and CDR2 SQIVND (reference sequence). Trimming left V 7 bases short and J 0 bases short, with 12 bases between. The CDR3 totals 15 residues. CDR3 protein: CASNPGNPNTGELFF. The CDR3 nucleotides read TGTGCCAGTAACCCAGGGAACCCGAACACCGGGGAGCTGTTTTTT.

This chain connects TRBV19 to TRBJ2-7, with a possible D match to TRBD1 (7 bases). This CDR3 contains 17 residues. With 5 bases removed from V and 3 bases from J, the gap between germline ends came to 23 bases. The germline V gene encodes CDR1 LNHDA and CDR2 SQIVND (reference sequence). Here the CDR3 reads CASSSHLATGRSYEQYF. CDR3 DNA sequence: TGTGCCAGTAGTTCCCACCTAGCGACAGGGAGGAGCTACGAGCAGTACTTC.

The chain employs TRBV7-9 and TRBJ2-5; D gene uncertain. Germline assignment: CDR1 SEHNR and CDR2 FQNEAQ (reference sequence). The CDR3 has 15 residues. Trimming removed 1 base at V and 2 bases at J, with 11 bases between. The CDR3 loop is CASSLGETVQETQYF. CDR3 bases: TGTGCCAGCAGCTTAGGCGAAACAGTTCAAGAGACCCAGTACTTC.

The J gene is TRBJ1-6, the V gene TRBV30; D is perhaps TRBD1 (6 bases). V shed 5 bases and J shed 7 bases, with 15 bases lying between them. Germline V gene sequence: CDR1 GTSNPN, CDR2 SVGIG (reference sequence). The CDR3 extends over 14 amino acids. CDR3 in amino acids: CAWSAGGANSPLHF. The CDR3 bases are TGTGCCTGGTCGGCGGGGGGCGCAAATTCACCCCTCCACTTT.

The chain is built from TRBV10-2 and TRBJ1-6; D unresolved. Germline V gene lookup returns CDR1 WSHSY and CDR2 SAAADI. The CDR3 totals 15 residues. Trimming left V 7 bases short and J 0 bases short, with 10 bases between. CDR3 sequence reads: CASISTGSYNSPLHF. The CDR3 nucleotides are TGCGCCAGCATTTCGACGGGCTCCTATAATTCACCCCTCCACTTT.

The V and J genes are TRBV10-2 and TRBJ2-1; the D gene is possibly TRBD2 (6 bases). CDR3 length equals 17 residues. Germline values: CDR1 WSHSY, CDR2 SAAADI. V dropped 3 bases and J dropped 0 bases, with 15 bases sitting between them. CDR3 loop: CASSELAGLSSYNEQFF. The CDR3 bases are TGCGCCAGCAGTGAACTAGCAGGCCTCAGCTCCTACAATGAGCAGTTCTTC.

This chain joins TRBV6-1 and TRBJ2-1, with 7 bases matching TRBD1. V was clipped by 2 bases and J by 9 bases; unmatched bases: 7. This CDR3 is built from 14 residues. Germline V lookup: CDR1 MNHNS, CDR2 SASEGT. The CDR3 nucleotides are TGTGCCAGCAGTGAAATAGTTGGGACAGCTGAGCAGTTCTTC. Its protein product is CASSEIVGTAEQFF.

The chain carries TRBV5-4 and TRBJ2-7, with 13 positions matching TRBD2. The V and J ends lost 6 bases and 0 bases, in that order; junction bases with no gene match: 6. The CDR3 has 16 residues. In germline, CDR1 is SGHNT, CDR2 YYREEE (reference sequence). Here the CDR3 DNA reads TGTGCCAGCAAAATGACTAGCGGGGGGAGCTCCTACGAGCAGTACTTC. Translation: CASKMTSGGSSYEQYF.

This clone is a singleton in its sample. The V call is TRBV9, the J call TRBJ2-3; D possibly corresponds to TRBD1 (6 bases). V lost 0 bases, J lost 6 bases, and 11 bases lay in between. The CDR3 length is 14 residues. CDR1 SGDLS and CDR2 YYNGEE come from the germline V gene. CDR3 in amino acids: CASSVGAGVDTQYF. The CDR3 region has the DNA TGTGCCAGCAGCGTAGGGGCAGGGGTCGATACGCAGTATTTT.

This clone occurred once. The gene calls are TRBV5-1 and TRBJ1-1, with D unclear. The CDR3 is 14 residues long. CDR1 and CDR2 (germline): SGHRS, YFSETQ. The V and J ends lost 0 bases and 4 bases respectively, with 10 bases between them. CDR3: CASSLDGQSTEAFF. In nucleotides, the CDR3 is TGCGCCAGCAGCTTGGATGGGCAGAGCACTGAAGCTTTCTTT.

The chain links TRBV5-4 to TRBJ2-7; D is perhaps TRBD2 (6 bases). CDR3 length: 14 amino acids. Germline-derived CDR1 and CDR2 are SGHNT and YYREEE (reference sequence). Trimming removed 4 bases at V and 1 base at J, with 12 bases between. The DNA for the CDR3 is TGTGCCAGCAGCGGCGGACTAACGTCCTACGAGCAGTACTTC. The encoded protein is CASSGGLTSYEQYF.

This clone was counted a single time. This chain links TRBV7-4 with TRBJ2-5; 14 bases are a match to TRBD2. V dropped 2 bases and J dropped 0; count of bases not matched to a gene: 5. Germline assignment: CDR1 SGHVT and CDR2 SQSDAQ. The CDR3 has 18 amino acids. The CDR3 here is CASSLPGLAGEYQETQYF. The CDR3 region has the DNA TGTGCCAGCAGCTTACCGGGACTAGCGGGGGAGTACCAAGAGACCCAGTACTTC.

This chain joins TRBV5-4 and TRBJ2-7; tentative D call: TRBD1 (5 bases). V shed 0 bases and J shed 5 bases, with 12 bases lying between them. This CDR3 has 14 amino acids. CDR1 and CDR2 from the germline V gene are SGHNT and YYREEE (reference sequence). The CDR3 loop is CASSLGWSRDEQYF. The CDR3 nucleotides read TGTGCCAGCAGCTTGGGTTGGTCCAGGGACGAGCAGTACTTC.

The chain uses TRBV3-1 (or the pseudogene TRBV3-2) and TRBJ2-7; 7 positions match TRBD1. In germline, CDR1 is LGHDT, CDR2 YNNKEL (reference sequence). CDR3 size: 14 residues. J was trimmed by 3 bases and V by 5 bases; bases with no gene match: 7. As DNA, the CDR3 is TGTGCCAGCAGCGTACGGGACAGCAGCTACGAGCAGTACTTC. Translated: CASSVRDSSYEQYF.

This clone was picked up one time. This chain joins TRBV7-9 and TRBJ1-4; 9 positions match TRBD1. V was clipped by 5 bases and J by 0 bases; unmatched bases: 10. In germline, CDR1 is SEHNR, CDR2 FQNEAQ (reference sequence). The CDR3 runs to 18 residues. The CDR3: CASSVTPDRGSTNEKLFF. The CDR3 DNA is TGTGCCAGCAGCGTTACACCAGACAGGGGGTCAACTAATGAAAAACTGTTTTTT.

The CDR3 loop reads CASSEVAGAQETQYF. The CDR3 DNA follows: TGTGCCAGCAGCGAAGTAGCGGGGGCCCAAGAGACCCAGTACTTC. The V and J genes are TRBV9 and TRBJ2-5; 9 bases are shared with TRBD2. Germline values: CDR1 SGDLS, CDR2 YYNGEE. With 3 bases clipped from V and 1 base from J, the junction kept 4 bases outside the gene matches. There are 15 residues in the CDR3.

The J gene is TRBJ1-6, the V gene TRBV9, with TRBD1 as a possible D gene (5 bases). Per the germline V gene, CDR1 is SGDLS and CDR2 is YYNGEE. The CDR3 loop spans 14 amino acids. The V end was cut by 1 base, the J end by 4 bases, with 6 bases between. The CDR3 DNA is TGTGCCAGCAGCGTACGACAGTATAATTCACCCCTCCACTTT. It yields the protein CASSVRQYNSPLHF.

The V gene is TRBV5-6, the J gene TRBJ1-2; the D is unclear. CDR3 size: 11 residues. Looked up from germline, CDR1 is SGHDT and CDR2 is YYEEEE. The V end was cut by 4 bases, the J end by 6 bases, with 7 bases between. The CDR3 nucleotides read TGTGCCAGCAGCCTCCGTCATGGCTACACCTTC. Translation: CASSLRHGYTF.

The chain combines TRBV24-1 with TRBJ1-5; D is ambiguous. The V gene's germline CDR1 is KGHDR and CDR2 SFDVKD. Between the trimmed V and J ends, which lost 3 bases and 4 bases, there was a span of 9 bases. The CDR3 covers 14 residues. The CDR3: CATSDLNSNQPQHF. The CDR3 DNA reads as TGTGCCACCAGTGATCTTAATAGTAATCAGCCCCAGCATTTT.

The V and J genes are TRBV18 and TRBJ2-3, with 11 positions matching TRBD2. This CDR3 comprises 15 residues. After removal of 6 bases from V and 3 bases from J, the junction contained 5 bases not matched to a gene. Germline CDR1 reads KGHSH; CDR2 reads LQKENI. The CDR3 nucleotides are TGTGCCAGCTCCCGGGTAGCGGGAGGGACAGATACGCAGTATTTT. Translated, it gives CASSRVAGGTDTQYF.

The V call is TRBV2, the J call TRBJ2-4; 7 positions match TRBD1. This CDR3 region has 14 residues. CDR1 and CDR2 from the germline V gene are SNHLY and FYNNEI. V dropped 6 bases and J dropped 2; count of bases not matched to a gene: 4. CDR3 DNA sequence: TGTGCCAGCAGAGACAGGGTTACCAAAAACATTCAGTACTTC. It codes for CASRDRVTKNIQYF.

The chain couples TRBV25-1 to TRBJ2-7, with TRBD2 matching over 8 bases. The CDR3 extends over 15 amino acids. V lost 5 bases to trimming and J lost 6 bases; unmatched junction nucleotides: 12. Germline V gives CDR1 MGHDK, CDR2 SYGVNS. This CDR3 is CASSIPGLGRVEQYF. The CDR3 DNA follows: TGTGCCAGCAGTATACCGGGACTAGGTCGTGTCGAGCAGTACTTC.